The 5 T cell receptor beta chains below were found in one sample sequenced in a study of response to subunit inactivated influenza vaccine. Each CDR3 protein gets one entry after TCRdb re-called the RT-PCR reads with MiXCR. The sample includes about 830,000 distinct CDR3 sequences, around 18% of them seen just once. This specimen was PBMCs from blood, taken 5 to 6 days after vaccination. The receptors were gathered from a man between 50 and 59 years old who received an inactivated influenza vaccine.

DNA of the CDR3: TGCGCCAGCAGCGCAAACCCACAGGTCTCTGGGGCCAACGTCCTGACTTTC. Amino acid sequence: CASSANPQVSGANVLTF. The genes are TRBV4-3 and TRBJ2-6; D might be TRBD1 (5 bases). This CDR3 contains 17 residues. Germline CDR1 is LGHNA and CDR2 is YSLEER. V was cut by 5 bases and J by 0 bases, with 14 bases left in between.

The chain employs TRBV7-2 and TRBJ2-7; tentatively, D is TRBD1 or TRBD2 (5 bases each). The V gene lost 8 bases and the J gene lost 0 bases, with 14 bases spanning the gap. Germline-derived CDR1 and CDR2 are SGHTA and FQGNSA. The CDR3 loop spans 14 amino acids. This chain's CDR3 is CASLRDVSSYEQYF. DNA for the CDR3: TGTGCCAGCTTACGGGACGTGAGCTCCTACGAGCAGTACTTC.

This chain joins TRBV27 and TRBJ2-7; D is uncertain. Germline CDR1 is MNHEY and CDR2 is SMNVEV (reference sequence). The V and J ends lost 3 bases and 0 bases respectively, with 6 bases between them. The CDR3 is 13 residues long. DNA for the CDR3: TGTGCCAGCAGTTTCTCCCCCTCCTACGAGCAGTACTTC. Protein: CASSFSPSYEQYF.

This sequence joins TRBV5-1 and TRBJ2-5, with TRBD1 matching 10 bases. With 1 base clipped from V and 5 bases from J, the junction kept 5 bases outside the gene matches. The CDR3 loop spans 15 amino acids. Looked up from germline, CDR1 is SGHRS and CDR2 is YFSETQ. CDR3 amino acids: CASSLLTGGWETQYF. In DNA, the CDR3 is TGCGCCAGCAGCTTGTTGACAGGGGGCTGGGAGACCCAGTACTTC.

This clonotype was detected ten times or more. The V and J genes are TRBV5-1 and TRBJ2-7; D gene ambiguous. The CDR3 extends over 14 amino acids. V was trimmed by 0 bases and J by 9 bases, leaving 16 bases between them. Germline loops: CDR1 SGHRS, CDR2 YFSETQ. As DNA, the CDR3 is TGCGCCAGCAGCTTGGCCACAAATTTAAGAAGGCAGTACTTC. The encoded protein is CASSLATNLRRQYF.